The 17 T cell receptor beta chains in this list originate from one sample, sequenced in a study of blood T cell repertoires in COVID-19. Produced via immunoSEQ multiplex PCR; TCRdb's table is partial and in-frame only. This sample has some 340,000 clones, with 87% found just once. The sequencing input was PBMCs or T cells enriched from blood (not recorded which). Every receptor here comes from a woman aged 25 to 39 who had recovered from COVID-19.

This sequence joins TRBV7-3 and TRBJ1-2; D is unresolved. Germline V gene sequence: CDR1 SGHTA, CDR2 FQGTGA. The V gene lost 2 bases and the J gene lost 4 bases, with 14 bases spanning the gap. CDR3 length equals 15 residues. The CDR3 coding sequence is TGTGCCAGCAGCTTAGAGGCGGGCAATTCCTATGGCTACACCTTC. Translated, it gives CASSLEAGNSYGYTF.

The chain uses TRBV5-1 and TRBJ2-5, with D possibly being TRBD1 (7 bases). In germline, CDR1 is SGHRS, CDR2 YFSETQ. With 4 bases removed from V and 3 bases from J, the gap between germline ends came to 13 bases. This CDR3 has 14 amino acids. This CDR3 reads CASSPGGTEETQYF. Here the CDR3 DNA reads TGCGCCAGCAGCCCCGGAGGGACAGAAGAGACCCAGTACTTC.

The chain uses TRBV5-1 and TRBJ1-2; D is possibly TRBD1 (6 bases). Germline V gene sequence: CDR1 SGHRS, CDR2 YFSETQ. V was pared by 4 bases and J by 2 bases, with 18 bases between. CDR3 size: 16 residues. The DNA for the CDR3 is TGCGCCAGCAGCGAAGTACAGGGTGCAAGGAACTATGGCTACACCTTC. Residues: CASSEVQGARNYGYTF. Supplemented by reference TRBV5-1 and TRBJ1-2, the full variable domain reads KAGVTQTPRYLIKTRGQQVTLSCSPISGHRSVSWYQQTPGQGLQFLFEYFSETQRNKGNFPGRFSGRQFSNSRSEMNVSTLELGDSALYLCASSEVQGARNYGYTFGSGTRLTVV.

This chain uses TRBV25-1 with TRBJ1-6; maybe TRBD1 (5 bases). CDR1 and CDR2 (germline): MGHDK, SYGVNS. The CDR3 contains 15 residues. V was shortened by 3 bases and J by 7 bases, with 13 bases between the two germline ends. Written as DNA, the CDR3 is TGTGCCAGCAGTGATCCCCGGGGGGGAAATTCACCCCTCCACTTT. Encoded protein: CASSDPRGGNSPLHF.

The J gene is TRBJ2-3, the V gene TRBV7-2; D possibly corresponds to TRBD2 (5 bases). V lost 0 bases and J 2 bases, leaving 9 bases between the germline ends. The CDR3 is made up of 15 amino acids. Germline assignment: CDR1 SGHTA and CDR2 FQGNSA. CDR3 sequence (DNA): TGTGCCAGCAGCTTAGCCCGGGGATACACAGATACGCAGTATTTT. Translated, it gives CASSLARGYTDTQYF. Combining the CDR3 with reference TRBV7-2 and TRBJ2-3 gives the whole variable domain GAGVSQSPSNKVTEKGKDVELRCDPISGHTALYWYRQSLGQGLEFLIYFQGNSAPDKSGLPSDRFSAERTGGSVSTLTIQRTQQEDSAVYLCASSLARGYTDTQYFGPGTRLTVL.

This clone was seen once. This chain joins TRBV6-5 and TRBJ2-1; TRBD2 matches at 14 bases. The ends lost 2 bases at V and 10 bases at J; junction bases unmatched: 7. The CDR3 has 16 residues. Germline V gene data show CDR1 as MNHEY and CDR2 as SVGAGI. Here the CDR3 reads CASSYLGLAGGGEQFF. CDR3 nucleotides: TGTGCCAGCAGTTACCTTGGACTAGCGGGGGGAGGCGAGCAGTTCTTC.

The CDR3 spells CASSSRLAGVIGSYNEQFF. CDR3 DNA: TGTGCCAGCAGTTCCAGACTAGCGGGGGTTATAGGGTCCTACAATGAGCAGTTCTTC. V is TRBV28 and J is TRBJ2-1; 12 bases align to TRBD2. Germline V gene data show CDR1 as MDHEN and CDR2 as SYDVKM. Trimming took 4 bases from V and 1 from J; bases not matched to a gene: 11. This CDR3 has 19 residues.

The rearrangement uses TRBV21-1 and TRBJ1-5; TRBD1 is the table's D call and was not checked against the DNA. TRBV21-1 is reported as a pseudogene. This CDR3 spans 23 amino acids. In nucleotides, the CDR3 is TGTGCCAGCAGCATCCGGACAGGTCAATGGTCTGGTGGTTTGCCCTATAGCAATCAGCCCCAGCATTTT. It codes for CASSIRTGQWSGGLPYSNQPQHF.

The V call is TRBV29-1, the J call TRBJ2-2, with TRBD1 as a possible D gene (6 bases). The CDR3 extends over 13 amino acids. The V and J ends lost 3 bases and 4 bases respectively, with 9 bases between them. Germline V gene lookup returns CDR1 SQVTM and CDR2 ANQGSEA. CDR3 sequence: CSVDRGGTGELFF. DNA of the CDR3: TGCAGCGTTGACAGGGGCGGCACCGGGGAGCTGTTTTTT.

The gene calls are TRBV4-2 and TRBJ2-1; 14 bases map to TRBD2. From germline, CDR1 is LGHNA and CDR2 YNFKEQ. V dropped 3 bases and J dropped 7; count of bases not matched to a gene: 11. The CDR3 has 18 amino acids. DNA of the CDR3: TGTGCCAGCAGCCAGACCGGGACTAGCGGGGGAGTACGAAATGAGCAGTTCTTC. Protein product: CASSQTGTSGGVRNEQFF.

The V call is TRBV11-2, the J call TRBJ2-2; the D is unclear. V lost 4 bases and J 2 bases, leaving 8 bases between the germline ends. The CDR3 covers 14 residues. The germline gives CDR1 SGHAT, CDR2 FQNNGV. The CDR3 region is CASSYLPNTGELFF. The CDR3 DNA is TGTGCCAGCAGCTACCTACCAAACACCGGGGAGCTGTTTTTT.

The chain joins TRBV5-8 to TRBJ1-4; TRBD1 aligns across 9 bases. The CDR3 is 16 residues long. Germline CDR1 and CDR2: SGHTS and YDEGEE. Trimming removed 7 bases from V and 8 bases from J; junction bases left unmatched: 15. Written as DNA, the CDR3 is TGTGCCAGCCGAAGTGGGCGGGACAGGGAGAGAGAAAAACTGTTTTTT. It translates to CASRSGRDREREKLFF.

The chain joins TRBV14 to TRBJ2-1, with TRBD1 identical over 9 bases. With 2 bases clipped from V and 8 bases from J, the junction kept 10 bases outside the gene matches. This CDR3 has 16 amino acids. Germline assignment: CDR1 SGHDN and CDR2 FVKESK. The CDR3 sequence is CASSQTGGTAVDEQFF. The CDR3 DNA reads TGTGCCAGCAGCCAAACAGGGGGCACCGCCGTCGATGAGCAGTTCTTC.

J is TRBJ2-7 and V is TRBV19; the D gene is possibly TRBD1 (5 bases). This CDR3 has 13 residues. V dropped 0 bases and J dropped 4 bases, with 7 bases sitting between them. CDR1 and CDR2 from the germline V gene are LNHDA and SQIVND (reference sequence). The chain's CDR3 is CASSIDQGYEQYF. DNA of the CDR3: TGTGCCAGTAGTATAGATCAGGGATACGAGCAGTACTTC.

About this clone: Other DNA sequences within the sample encode an identical CDR3. The rearrangement links TRBV28 to TRBJ1-6, with D tentatively TRBD1 (6 bases). Germline CDR1 and CDR2: MDHEN and SYDVKM. The CDR3 covers 12 residues. V was shortened by 6 bases and J by 7 bases, with 7 bases between the two germline ends. This CDR3 is CASRDSNSPLHF. Written as DNA, the CDR3 is TGTGCCAGCAGGGACAGCAATTCACCCCTCCACTTT.

The chain combines TRBV12-3 or TRBV12-4 with TRBJ2-2; D is uncertain. This CDR3 comprises 12 residues. Trimming took off 6 bases at V and 12 bases at J, with 14 bases between the two ends. The chain's CDR3 is CASSPLEMKLFF. The CDR3 DNA sequence: TGTGCCAGCAGCCCTCTGGAGATGAAGCTGTTTTTT.

The V call is TRBV12-3 or TRBV12-4, the J call TRBJ2-1, with TRBD1 as a possible D gene (5 bases). There are 13 residues in the CDR3. The V end was cut by 4 bases, the J end by 6 bases, with 10 bases between. The CDR3 region is CASSSQGSNEQFF. The DNA for the CDR3 is TGTGCCAGCAGTTCGCAGGGTAGCAATGAGCAGTTCTTC.